What follows are 27 T cell receptor beta chains derived from one specimen sequenced in a study of OX40 agonist ivuxolimab in advanced cancers. The data were produced by immunoSEQ multiplex PCR, yet TCRdb's version contains in-frame clones alone and is incomplete. The sample lists 80,000 or so clones; 90% were seen once. The sequences come from CD4+ or CD8+ T cells sorted from blood, collected in a trial of the OX40 agonist ivuxolimab. The receptors were gathered from an adult with an advanced solid tumor such as melanoma, head and neck, liver or kidney cancer.

This chain connects TRBV5-6 to TRBJ1-5; D possibly corresponds to TRBD1 (5 bases). Between the trimmed V and J ends, which lost 0 bases and 6 bases, there was a span of 10 bases. The CDR3 contains 14 residues. CDR1 is SGHDT and CDR2 is YYEEEE in the germline V gene. The CDR3 bases are TGTGCCAGCAGCTTGGGTGGGGCCGGTCAGCCCCAGCATTTT. It specifies CASSLGGAGQPQHF.

This clone is a singleton in its sample. CDR3 nucleotides: TGTGCCATCAGGGAGACTGGTACACGCACAGATACGCAGTATTTT. This gives the protein CAIRETGTRTDTQYF. The chain links TRBV10-3 to TRBJ2-3, with D unclear. The germline V and J ends were trimmed by 6 bases and 1 base, with 14 bases remaining between them. Germline V CDR1 and CDR2: ENHRY, SYGVKD. This CDR3 comprises 15 residues.

Of note for this clone: The junction does not match germline at one end; this may be a read error. The chain joins TRBV6-1 to TRBJ1-2, with a possible D match to TRBD1 (5 bases). The germline gives CDR1 MNHNS, CDR2 SASEGT. The CDR3 has 13 amino acids. CDR3 protein: CAGRNQGFDGYTF. The CDR3 DNA reads as TGTGCCGGCAGGAATCAGGGATTCGATGGCTACACCTTC.

V usage is TRBV10-3 and J usage is TRBJ2-2, with 7 bases that match TRBD2. J gave up 3 bases and V 4 bases, and 5 bases lay outside the gene matches. Germline CDR1 is ENHRY and CDR2 is SYGVKD. The CDR3 runs 15 residues. The CDR3 bases are TGTGCCATCAGTGTGGGAGGGATTGACACCGGGGAGCTGTTTTTT. This encodes CAISVGGIDTGELFF.

The gene calls are TRBV10-2 and TRBJ1-6; D gene unclear. The CDR3 sequence is 13 residues long. V gave up 2 bases and J gave up 10 bases, with 9 bases separating them. The V gene's germline CDR1 is WSHSY and CDR2 SAAADI. The CDR3 coding sequence is TGCGCCAGCAGTGAGAGTGTGGGATCACCCCTCCACTTT. Its protein is CASSESVGSPLHF.

CDR3 region: CAISASGYQETQYF. The CDR3 coding sequence is TGTGCCATCAGTGCTTCTGGGTACCAAGAGACCCAGTACTTC. V usage is TRBV10-3 and J usage is TRBJ2-5; D unresolved. Germline V gene lookup returns CDR1 ENHRY and CDR2 SYGVKD. This CDR3 region has 14 residues. The V and J ends lost 4 bases and 0 bases respectively, with 9 bases between them.

The CDR3 is CASSFLFGGTYEQYF. For the CDR3, the DNA is TGTGCCAGCAGCTTTTTATTCGGCGGAACCTACGAGCAGTACTTC. The gene calls are TRBV7-2 and TRBJ2-7; D ambiguous. Germline CDR1 SGHTA, CDR2 FQGNSA. The CDR3 sequence is 15 residues long. Trimming stripped 3 bases from V and 2 bases from J, with 14 bases between.

This chain joins TRBV11-3 and TRBJ2-7; a weak D match, TRBD1 (6 bases). Per the germline V gene, CDR1 is SGHNT and CDR2 is YENEEA. The CDR3 is 15 amino acids. Deletions cut 4 bases from V and 2 bases from J, with 15 bases between. The CDR3 here is CASSSLTGPAYEQYF. The CDR3, as DNA: TGTGCCAGCAGCTCCCTGACAGGTCCGGCCTACGAGCAGTACTTC.

The genes are TRBV5-1 and TRBJ2-7; 8 nucleotides match TRBD1. Germline lookup yields CDR1 SGHRS and CDR2 YFSETQ. Trimming at V came to 4 bases and at J to 1 base, leaving 1 base not matched to a gene. This CDR3 spans 13 amino acids. The CDR3 loop reads CASSRTGSYEQYF. For the CDR3, the DNA is TGCGCCAGCAGCCGGACAGGGTCCTACGAGCAGTACTTC.

The chain combines TRBV10-3 with TRBJ2-2; D is possibly TRBD2 (5 bases). The CDR3 has 14 residues. V shed 11 bases and J shed 1 base, with 14 bases lying between them. Germline V gene data show CDR1 as ENHRY and CDR2 as SYGVKD. CDR3 coding DNA: TGTGCCGGGAGAGCGGACCTGAACACCGGGGAGCTGTTTTTT. It specifies CAGRADLNTGELFF.

The chain uses TRBV9 and TRBJ2-2; maybe TRBD1 (5 bases). Trimming pared 0 bases from V and 6 bases from J, leaving 9 bases between. Germline-derived CDR1 and CDR2 are SGDLS and YYNGEE. The CDR3 has 14 residues. The CDR3, as DNA: TGTGCCAGCAGCGTAGTCAGGGTTGCCGGGGAGCTGTTTTTT. Encoded protein: CASSVVRVAGELFF.

The rearrangement uses TRBV11-3 and TRBJ2-2; tentative D call: TRBD1 (6 bases). Trimming pared 0 bases from V and 5 bases from J, leaving 13 bases between. Per the germline V gene, CDR1 is SGHNT and CDR2 is YENEEA. CDR3 length: 16 residues. The CDR3 coding sequence is TGTGCCAGCAGCTTAGACTTAGGACAGCTTACCGGGGAGCTGTTTTTT. This codes for CASSLDLGQLTGELFF. The whole variable domain, remainder taken from reference TRBV11-3 and TRBJ2-2, is EAGVVQSPRYKIIEKKQPVAFWCNPISGHNTLYWYLQNLGQGPELLIRYENEEAVDDSQLPKDRFSAERLKGVDSTLKIQPAELGDSAVYLCASSLDLGQLTGELFFGEGSRLTVL.

This chain joins TRBV5-4 and TRBJ2-7, with TRBD1 matching 9 bases. CDR1 and CDR2 from the germline V gene are SGHNT and YYREEE (reference sequence). The CDR3 contains 15 residues. With V trimmed by 3 bases and J by 2 bases, 6 bases remained unmatched. In DNA, the CDR3 is TGTGCCAGCAGCTCGGGACAGGGTCAACCCTACGAGCAGTACTTC. This encodes CASSSGQGQPYEQYF.

The V and J genes are TRBV11-3 and TRBJ2-7, with D hard to call. CDR3 length equals 11 residues. Germline V gene sequence: CDR1 SGHNT, CDR2 YENEEA. Trimming removed 4 bases at V and 3 bases at J, with 4 bases between. The CDR3 region has the DNA TGTGCCAGCAGCTCCCTCTACGAGCAGTACTTC. Translation: CASSSLYEQYF.

CDR3 DNA: TGTGCCAGCAAGAACCACTACGAGCAGTACTTC. Amino acid sequence: CASKNHYEQYF. The genes are TRBV6-6 and TRBJ2-7; D is ambiguous. Between the trimmed V and J ends, which lost 7 bases and 3 bases, there was a span of 7 bases. Germline V CDR1 and CDR2: MNHNY, SVGAGI (reference sequence). The CDR3 sequence is 11 residues long.

The chain couples TRBV29-1 to TRBJ2-1; D may match TRBD1 or TRBD2 (6 bases each). CDR3 size: 12 residues. V lost 6 bases and J 8 bases, leaving 14 bases between the germline ends. The germline V gene has CDR1 SQVTM and CDR2 ANQGSEA. Written as DNA, the CDR3 is TGCAGCGTACGGGGGCTGGTAGATGAGCAGTTCTTC. As protein: CSVRGLVDEQFF.

The chain employs TRBV7-2 and TRBJ2-3; D gene unclear. Trimming cost V 4 bases and J 2 bases, with 13 bases left between them. Germline V gene sequence: CDR1 SGHTA, CDR2 FQGNSA. The CDR3 consists of 15 residues. CDR3 nucleotide sequence: TGTGCCAGCAGCTATAACGGGCCATTCACAGATACGCAGTATTTT. Protein product: CASSYNGPFTDTQYF.

The chain has TRBV7-2 and TRBJ1-1; D not certain. The CDR3 is 14 amino acids. The germline gives CDR1 SGHTA, CDR2 FQGNSA. Trimming removed 5 bases at V and 6 bases at J, with 16 bases between. CDR3 bases: TGTGCCAGCAGCCCTAGGGTGGGTTCGGCTGAAGCTTTCTTT. Translating it yields CASSPRVGSAEAFF.

This rearrangement joins TRBV7-9 to TRBJ1-3; a possible D gene is TRBD1 (5 bases). The CDR3 extends over 16 amino acids. The germline V gene has CDR1 SEHNR and CDR2 FQNEAQ (reference sequence). The germline V and J ends were trimmed by 4 bases and 4 bases, with 17 bases remaining between them. CDR3 residues: CASSSPRASFGNTIYF. The DNA for the CDR3 is TGTGCCAGCAGCTCCCCCAGGGCTTCATTCGGAAACACCATATATTTT.

The rearrangement links TRBV5-1 to TRBJ1-2, with TRBD1 matching over 10 bases. There are 15 residues in the CDR3. Germline V CDR1 and CDR2: SGHRS, YFSETQ. The trim removed 3 bases at V and 4 bases at J, leaving 6 bases unmatched. CDR3 DNA sequence: TGCGCCAGCAGCTCTTGGACAGGGGGGATCTATGGCTACACCTTC. It codes for CASSSWTGGIYGYTF.

This chain uses TRBV25-1 with TRBJ2-7; D is undetermined. With 5 bases removed from V and 5 bases from J, the gap between germline ends came to 4 bases. The CDR3 is 10 amino acids. The germline V gene encodes CDR1 MGHDK and CDR2 SYGVNS. This CDR3 is CASSFHEQYF. The CDR3 bases are TGTGCCAGCAGTTTCCACGAGCAGTACTTC.

The V gene is TRBV18, the J gene TRBJ2-7; 8 nucleotides match TRBD1. Trimming at V came to 0 bases and at J to 6 bases, leaving 4 bases not matched to a gene. Germline-derived CDR1 and CDR2 are KGHSH and LQKENI. This CDR3 contains 14 residues. CDR3 in amino acids: CASSPPGQVSEQYF. The CDR3, as DNA: TGTGCCAGCTCACCACCGGGACAGGTCTCCGAGCAGTACTTC.

The genes are TRBV7-9 and TRBJ1-1; 12 bases map to TRBD1. CDR1 is SEHNR and CDR2 is FQNEAQ in the germline V gene (reference sequence). Trimming cost V 5 bases and J 5 bases; bases outside gene matches: 6. The CDR3 is 15 amino acids. Here the CDR3 DNA reads TGTGCCAGCAGCGTGGGACAGGGGGCTACGACTGAAGCTTTCTTT. Amino acids: CASSVGQGATTEAFF.

The gene calls are TRBV30 and TRBJ2-1; D call uncertain. Trimming pared 1 base from V and 7 bases from J, leaving 14 bases between. CDR1 GTSNPN and CDR2 SVGIG come from the germline V gene (reference sequence). CDR3 length: 14 residues. Written as DNA, the CDR3 is TGTGCCTGGAGTGGTTACTCTCCCCTTAATGAGCAGTTCTTC. Protein: CAWSGYSPLNEQFF.

The chain recombines TRBV11-2 with TRBJ1-3; a weak D match, TRBD1 (6 bases). The CDR3 spans 14 residues. The germline CDR1 and CDR2 sequences are SGHAT and FQNNGV. V dropped 5 bases and J dropped 3 bases, with 11 bases sitting between them. CDR3 sequence (DNA): TGTGCCAGCAGCGAAGACAGGTTTGGAAACACCATATATTTT. Its translation: CASSEDRFGNTIYF.

The DNA for the CDR3 is TGTGCCAGCAGTTTAAAGACAGGGGGCGAGCAGTACTTC. It specifies CASSLKTGGEQYF. The chain is built from TRBV28 and TRBJ2-7; 9 nucleotides align to TRBD1. The CDR3 sequence is 13 residues long. V trimming: 2 bases; J trimming: 6 bases; junction bases outside the gene matches: 2. Germline assignment: CDR1 MDHEN and CDR2 SYDVKM.

The chain uses TRBV6-5 and TRBJ1-1; D remains ambiguous. The germline V gene has CDR1 MNHEY and CDR2 SVGAGI. The V gene lost 0 bases and the J gene lost 6 bases, with 11 bases spanning the gap. The CDR3 spans 14 residues. The CDR3 sequence is CASSYSPGSSEAFF. Here the CDR3 DNA reads TGTGCCAGCAGTTACTCACCGGGGAGCTCTGAAGCTTTCTTT.